This is a list of T cell receptor beta chains from one sample in a study of long-term antiretroviral therapy in people with HIV. The data were produced by immunoSEQ multiplex PCR, yet TCRdb's version contains in-frame clones alone and is incomplete. Of roughly 20,000 clones listed, roughly three quarters are singletons. This specimen was unsorted PBMCs, taken 0.5 years before starting antiretroviral therapy. The receptors derive from a man younger than 30 with HIV. Each CDR3 is given with its conserved first and last residue. The order of the fields is clone size, V gene, D gene, J gene, CDR3 protein, CDR3 DNA. D genes are given only for firm matches. Rows give clone size only sometimes, using once, few, many, or a class for an expanded clone.

>NA|TRBV7-8|NA|TRBJ1-1
CASSSRDLNTEAFF
TGTGCCAGCAGCAGCAGGGATCTGAACACTGAAGCTTTCTTT
>NA|TRBV11-2|TRBD1|TRBJ1-2
CASSLGDRGREGYTF
TGTGCCAGCAGCTTAGGGGACAGGGGGCGCGAAGGCTACACCTTC
>NA|TRBV4-1|NA|TRBJ2-7
CASSQDGTPREQYF
TGCGCCAGCAGCCAGGACGGGACCCCACGGGAGCAGTACTTC
>NA|TRBV6-5|TRBD1|TRBJ1-4
CASSYSRGRGEEKLFF
TGTGCCAGCAGTTATTCCAGGGGGCGCGGGGAGGAAAAACTGTTTTTT
>NA|TRBV9|TRBD2|TRBJ2-5
CASSPLAGPQETQYF
TGTGCCAGCAGCCCATTAGCGGGACCCCAAGAGACCCAGTACTTC
>NA|TRBV13|TRBD1|TRBJ2-2
CASSPGQGPAIGELFF
TGTGCCAGCAGCCCCGGACAGGGCCCCGCTATCGGGGAGCTGTTTTTT
>few|TRBV6-4|NA|TRBJ1-2
CASSTGTENYGYTF
TGTGCCAGCAGTACAGGGACGGAAAACTATGGCTACACCTTC
>NA|TRBV7-8|NA|TRBJ2-3
CASSESPGATDTQYF
TGTGCCAGCAGCGAGAGCCCGGGGGCCACAGATACGCAGTATTTT
>NA|TRBV5-1|TRBD2|TRBJ2-7
CASSLAGGSTYEQYF
TGCGCCAGCAGCTTGGCCGGGGGGTCCACCTACGAGCAGTACTTC
>once|TRBV14|NA|TRBJ1-2
CASSRFTGNGYTF
TGTGCCAGCAGCCGGTTTACAGGGAACGGCTACACCTTC
>NA|TRBV5-5|NA|TRBJ2-3
CASSFSSGGGTDTQYF
TGTGCCAGCAGCTTTAGTTCCGGCGGGGGCACAGATACGCAGTATTTT
>few|TRBV6-6|NA|TRBJ2-1
CASSRPYNEQFF
TGTGCCAGCAGCAGACCATACAATGAGCAGTTCTTC
>medium-sized|TRBV6-5|NA|TRBJ2-7
CASSYSTGEQYF
TGTGCCAGCAGTTACTCAACCGGCGAGCAGTACTTC
>NA|TRBV28|NA|TRBJ2-1
CASTTIDRHNEQFF
TGTGCCAGCACTACAATTGACAGACACAATGAGCAGTTCTTC
>NA|TRBV27|NA|TRBJ2-7
CASSLSEGYEQYF
TGTGCCAGCAGTTTATCGGAGGGGTACGAGCAGTACTTC
>NA|TRBV5-4|NA|TRBJ1-1
CASSFWGMVNTEAFF
TGTGCCAGCAGCTTCTGGGGGATGGTGAACACTGAAGCTTTCTTT
>NA|TRBV28|NA|TRBJ2-7
CASSRARGVNEQYF
TGTGCCAGCAGCAGAGCCAGGGGGGTCAACGAGCAGTACTTC
>NA|TRBV7-9|NA|TRBJ2-7
CASSLAGEREQYF
TGTGCCAGCAGCTTAGCAGGGGAGCGTGAGCAGTACTTC
>NA|TRBV11-2|NA|TRBJ2-7
CASSLDLYGNYEQYF
TGTGCCAGCAGCTTAGATCTCTATGGTAACTACGAGCAGTACTTC
>NA|TRBV5-4|NA|TRBJ2-3
CASSFAGPPDTQYF
TGTGCCAGCAGCTTCGCGGGACCCCCAGATACGCAGTATTTT
>NA|TRBV9|NA|TRBJ2-7
CASSAEGLNEQYF
TGTGCCAGCAGCGCCGAGGGGCTCAACGAGCAGTACTTC
>once|TRBV5-1|NA|TRBJ2-7
CASSFNWGTYAQYF
TGCGCCAGCAGTTTCAACTGGGGGACCTACGCGCAGTACTTC
>NA|TRBV6-5|NA|TRBJ1-2
CASSYSTVQDYGYTF
TGTGCCAGCAGTTACTCGACTGTACAGGACTATGGCTACACCTTC
>NA|TRBV7-9|NA|TRBJ1-1
CASSLKAMGPNAEAFF
TGTGCCAGCAGCCTAAAGGCCATGGGACCTAACGCTGAAGCTTTCTTT
>NA|TRBV13|NA|TRBJ2-7
CASSLRGANEQYF
TGTGCCAGCAGCTTACGCGGGGCCAACGAGCAGTACTTC
>NA|TRBV20-1|NA|TRBJ2-1
CSASFPNEQFF
TGCAGTGCCTCTTTCCCCAATGAGCAGTTCTTC
>NA|TRBV27|NA|TRBJ2-5
CASSLSLTGTQYF
TGTGCCAGCAGTTTATCCCTGACGGGGACCCAGTACTTC
>NA|TRBV6-1|NA|TRBJ2-2
CASSEVVITGNTGELFF
TGTGCCAGCAGTGAGGTCGTCATTACAGGGAACACCGGGGAGCTGTTTTTT
>NA|TRBV5-1|NA|TRBJ2-7
CASSPTLGINYEQYF
TGCGCCAGCAGCCCAACGTTGGGAATAAACTACGAGCAGTACTTC
>NA|TRBV4-1|NA|TRBJ2-3
CASSPGREDTQYF
TGCGCCAGCAGCCCAGGAAGGGAAGATACGCAGTATTTT
>NA|TRBV5-1|TRBD1|TRBJ2-7
CASSLRTGLYEQYF
TGCGCCAGCAGCTTAAGGACAGGGCTCTACGAGCAGTACTTC
>NA|TRBV7-6|TRBD1|TRBJ2-3
CASSTRQGSRTDTQYF
TGTGCCAGCAGCACTCGACAGGGGTCGCGCACAGATACGCAGTATTTT
>NA|TRBV9|TRBD1|TRBJ1-4
CASRIGTGNNEKLFF
TGTGCCAGCAGGATTGGGACAGGGAATAATGAAAAACTGTTTTTT
>NA|TRBV9|TRBD1|TRBJ2-1
CASSSRDRAYNEQFF
TGTGCCAGCAGCTCCCGGGACAGGGCTTACAATGAGCAGTTCTTC
>NA|TRBV5-4|TRBD1|TRBJ2-3
CASGTGPTDTQYF
TGTGCCAGCGGGACAGGGCCTACAGATACGCAGTATTTT
>once|TRBV4-3|NA|TRBJ1-2
CASSQDKAGYGYTF
TGCGCCAGCAGCCAAGATAAGGCTGGCTATGGCTACACCTTC
>NA|TRBV27|NA|TRBJ1-1
CASSLRGLYTEAFF
TGTGCCAGCAGTTTACGGGGGTTATATACTGAAGCTTTCTTT
>NA|TRBV21-1|NA|TRBJ1-1
CASSKWTGAEAFF
TGTGCCAGCAGCAAGTGGACAGGTGCTGAAGCTTTCTTT
>NA|TRBV5-8|TRBD1|TRBJ1-2
CASSFDSTGPNYGYTF
TGTGCCAGCAGCTTCGATTCGACAGGGCCGAACTATGGCTACACCTTC
>few|TRBV19|NA|TRBJ1-2
CASSINDYGYTF
TGTGCCAGTAGTATAAATGACTATGGCTACACCTTC
>NA|TRBV15|NA|TRBJ2-7
CATSGEITYEQYF
TGTGCCACCAGCGGAGAGATAACCTACGAGCAGTACTTC
>NA|TRBV4-1|NA|TRBJ1-5
CASSQELNGQPQHF
TGCGCCAGCAGCCAAGAGCTGAATGGGCAGCCCCAGCATTTT
>once|TRBV7-6|NA|TRBJ2-1
CASSLWGGNEQFF
TGTGCCAGCAGCTTATGGGGCGGCAATGAGCAGTTCTTC
>NA|TRBV9|NA|TRBJ1-1
CASRSPRAGMNTEAFF
TGTGCCAGCAGATCCCCGAGGGCAGGGATGAACACTGAAGCTTTCTTT
>NA|TRBV19|TRBD1|TRBJ1-1
CACGTGLWTEAFF
TGTGCCTGCGGGACAGGGTTGTGGACTGAAGCTTTCTTT
>NA|TRBV11-2|NA|TRBJ1-1
CASSFDRFAEAFF
TGTGCCAGCAGCTTTGACAGGTTCGCTGAAGCTTTCTTT
>NA|TRBV7-9|NA|TRBJ1-1
CASSLQGQNEAFF
TGTGCCAGCAGCCTCCAAGGACAGAATGAAGCTTTCTTT
>NA|TRBV7-8|NA|TRBJ2-7
CASSLGARVYEQYF
TGTGCCAGCAGCTTAGGGGCGAGGGTTTACGAGCAGTACTTC
>NA|TRBV25-1|NA|TRBJ2-3
CASRGLNTDTQYF
TGTGCCAGCAGGGGACTGAACACAGATACGCAGTATTTT
>NA|TRBV5-6|TRBD1|TRBJ1-1
CASSSMQGAVGTEAFF
TGTGCCAGCAGCTCAATGCAGGGGGCGGTAGGCACTGAAGCTTTCTTT
>NA|TRBV11-1|TRBD1|TRBJ2-7
CASSLDRGTYEQYF
TGTGCCAGCAGCCTCGACAGGGGCACCTACGAGCAGTACTTC
>NA|TRBV29-1|NA|TRBJ1-5
CSVEDGSGGNQPQHF
TGCAGCGTTGAAGATGGGTCGGGCGGTAATCAGCCCCAGCATTTT
>NA|TRBV5-1|NA|TRBJ2-1
CASTPRASYDRDNEQFF
TGCGCCAGCACCCCCCGGGCCTCCTACGACAGAGACAATGAGCAGTTCTTC
>NA|TRBV7-9|TRBD2|TRBJ2-3
CASSYSEAPPGLIRDTQYF
TGTGCCAGCAGCTACTCTGAAGCACCACCGGGACTAATTCGGGATACGCAGTATTTT
>NA|TRBV5-1|NA|TRBJ2-7
CASSLRTDEQYF
TGCGCCAGCAGCTTGAGGACAGACGAGCAGTACTTC
>few|TRBV19|TRBD1|TRBJ1-5
CASRGQGDHQPQHF
TGTGCCAGTAGGGGACAGGGAGACCATCAGCCCCAGCATTTT
>NA|TRBV9|NA|TRBJ1-2
CASSVPGLANYGYTF
TGTGCCAGCAGCGTCCCCGGGTTGGCTAACTATGGCTACACCTTC